This TCR beta chain emerged from a study of blood T cell repertoires in COVID-19. Study processing details: For nucleated cells, counts were estimated from reference gene primer amplification. Data came from immunoSEQ multiplex PCR; TCRdb stores just in-frame clones and leaves some out. D and trimming were read from the DNA, whereas the V and J calls and clone size are those reported in that table. The sample shows tens of thousands of clones, roughly 90% of them seen only once. This CDR3 region has 17 residues. The V and J ends lost 2 bases and 3 bases, in that order; junction bases with no gene match: 6. Germline CDR1 is SGHVS and CDR2 is FQNEAQ.

Specimen: peripheral blood. The sequence came from a man older than 75 in a cohort sampled during active COVID-19. The chain carries TRBV7-8 and TRBJ2-3, with 12 bases that match TRBD2. The CDR3 loop reads CASSLLSLAGGTDTQYF. The CDR3 DNA reads as TGTGCCAGCAGCTTATTGTCCCTAGCGGGAGGGACAGATACGCAGTATTTT.